This TCR beta chain was recovered during a study of CD8 T cells in ankylosing spondylitis. Points from the study as a whole: Some of these motif variants have turned up before, in reports on reactive arthritis synovial fluid and blood.

About this clonotype: Its antigen remains unidentified.

The CDR3 is made up of 17 amino acids. CDR1 and CDR2 from the germline V gene are LNHNV and YYDKDF (reference sequence). Trimming took 0 bases from V and 1 from J, leaving 15 bases between them. In TCRdb, the 5' RACE reads were re-called with MiXCR into one record per CDR3 protein. Here the sample spans 200,000 to 250,000 distinct CDR3 sequences, approximately 24% being singletons. The clonotype was recovered from a male donor with ankylosing spondylitis or in good health (not recorded which). The chain employs TRBV15 and TRBJ1-1; D might be TRBD1 (5 bases). What was sequenced was blood, either unsorted or a sorted T cell fraction (not recorded which). CDR3 sequence: CATSRDEFGTRNTEAFF. The CDR3 nucleotides are TGTGCCACCAGCAGAGATGAGTTTGGGACCAGGAACACTGAAGCTTTCTTT.